This T cell receptor beta chain was identified in a study of CD8 T cells in Susac syndrome (dated 2019 in TCRdb). At the level of the whole study: Repertoire sequencing was used to test whether CD8+ T cell activation and differentiation in Susac syndrome was antigen driven. Clonality of the CD8+ T cell repertoire was compared between about a dozen healthy donors, approximately 14 Susac syndrome patients and under 19 multiple sclerosis patients. Results and caveats for the whole study, not just this receptor: The number of individuals in the TCR sequencing and HLA analysis was acknowledged as relatively small.

The CDR3, cysteine through phenylalanine, is 16 amino acids long. Just the 48-base CDR3 DNA is kept, in frame starting at base 1. V drops 5 bases and J drops 5 bases, leaving 19 bases in between. Per the germline V gene, MNHNS is the CDR1 and SASEGT is the CDR2. Peripheral blood CD8+ and CD4+ T cells from healthy donors, Susac syndrome patients and multiple sclerosis patients were profiled using high-throughput TCR beta sequencing. The multiple sclerosis controls were treatment-naive patients whose relapsing-remitting disease, either stable or active, fulfilled the revised McDonald criteria. Bulk CD8+ and CD4+ T cells were purified by magnetic negative isolation, whereas CD8+ TEMRA cells were enriched by FACS. Blood was drawn into EDTA tubes, processed within 24 hours, and PBMCs were isolated by density gradient centrifugation. PBMCs intended for TCR sequencing were cryopreserved in liquid nitrogen and were subsequently thawed in a 37 degrees C water bath. The sorted or isolated CD4+, CD8+ and CD8+ TEMRA cells had a purity of 90% or higher.

RNA was extracted using the RNeasy kit, and about 0.5 to 1 microgram was reverse transcribed with random hexamers. The immunoSEQ multiplex PCR assay, which covers 54 Vbeta and 13 Jbeta segments, was used to amplify TCR beta CDR3 regions. To correct PCR amplification bias, a synthetic template baseline was used for both primer optimization and computational correction. Per the authors' processing: Reads were annotated to V, D and J genes according to IMGT and were analyzed with immunoSEQ Analyzer, with only productive sequences retained. Clonality was calculated as one minus the Shannon entropy normalized by log2 of the number of productive unique sequences. For each patient and control, public and private clones were evaluated among the 100 most prevalent clones. Susac-specific clones were defined as absent from healthy and MS cohorts, over a thousand published viral clones and other ImmuneACCESS disease sequences. TCRdb itself trimmed the public reads at Q25 with fastp, ran MiXCR and retained productive beta chains. Rows are combined by CDR3 protein, so each entry shows the most common genes and DNA. The V and J calls here are based on TCRdb, not the publication. In this sample the table shows approximately 300,000 distinct CDR3 sequences, around 85% of which occur a single time. Around 0.2% of the sample is taken by the ten largest.

Concerning this clonotype: Its cognate antigen has yet to be identified. No base-level quality is on record; no much larger clone is a single base apart.

Material for sequencing was CD8+ T cells from PBMCs. This clonotype was sampled from a human donor with multiple sclerosis. Recombination joined TRBV6-1 with TRBJ2-1, with the D call perhaps TRBD1 or TRBD2, each one matching 5 bases. CDR3 sequence: CASSMSRDRRHNEQFF. The DNA sequence is TGTGCCAGCAGTATGAGCAGGGACCGGCGACACAATGAGCAGTTCTTC.